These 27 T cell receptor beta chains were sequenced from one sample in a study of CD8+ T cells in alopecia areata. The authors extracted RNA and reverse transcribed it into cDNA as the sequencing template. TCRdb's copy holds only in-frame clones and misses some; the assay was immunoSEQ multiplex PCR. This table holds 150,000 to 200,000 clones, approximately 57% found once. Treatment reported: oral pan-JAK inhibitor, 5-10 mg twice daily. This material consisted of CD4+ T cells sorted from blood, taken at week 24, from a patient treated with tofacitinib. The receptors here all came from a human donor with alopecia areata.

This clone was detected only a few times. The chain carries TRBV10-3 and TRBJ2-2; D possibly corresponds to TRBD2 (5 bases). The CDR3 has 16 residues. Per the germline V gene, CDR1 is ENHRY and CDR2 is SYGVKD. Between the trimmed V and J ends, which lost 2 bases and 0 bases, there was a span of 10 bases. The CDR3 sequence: CAISERTGANTGELFF. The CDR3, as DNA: TGTGCCATCAGTGAGCGGACTGGTGCGAACACCGGGGAGCTGTTTTTT.

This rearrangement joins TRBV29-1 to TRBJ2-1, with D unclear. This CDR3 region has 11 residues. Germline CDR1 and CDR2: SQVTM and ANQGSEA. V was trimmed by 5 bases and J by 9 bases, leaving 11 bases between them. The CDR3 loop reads CSVTRSSEQFF. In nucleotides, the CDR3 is TGCAGCGTTACCCGGTCGAGTGAGCAGTTCTTC.

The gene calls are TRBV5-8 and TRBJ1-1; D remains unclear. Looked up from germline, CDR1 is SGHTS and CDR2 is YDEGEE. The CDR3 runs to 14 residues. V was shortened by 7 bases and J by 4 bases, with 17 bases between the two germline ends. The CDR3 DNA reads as TGTGCCAGCCAACCCGGTTTGCGGGGCACTGAAGCTTTCTTT. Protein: CASQPGLRGTEAFF.

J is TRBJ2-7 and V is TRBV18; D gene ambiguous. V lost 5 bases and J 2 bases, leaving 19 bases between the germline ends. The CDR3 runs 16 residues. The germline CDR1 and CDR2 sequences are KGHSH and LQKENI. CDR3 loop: CASSEASGRSAYEQYF. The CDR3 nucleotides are TGTGCCAGCTCAGAAGCCTCCGGGCGGTCTGCCTACGAGCAGTACTTC.

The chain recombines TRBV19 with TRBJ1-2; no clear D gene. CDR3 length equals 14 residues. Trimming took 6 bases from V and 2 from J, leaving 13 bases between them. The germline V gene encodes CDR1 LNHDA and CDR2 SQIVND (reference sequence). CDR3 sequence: CASRRQTANYGYTF. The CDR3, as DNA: TGTGCCAGTAGACGCCAGACGGCCAACTATGGCTACACCTTC.

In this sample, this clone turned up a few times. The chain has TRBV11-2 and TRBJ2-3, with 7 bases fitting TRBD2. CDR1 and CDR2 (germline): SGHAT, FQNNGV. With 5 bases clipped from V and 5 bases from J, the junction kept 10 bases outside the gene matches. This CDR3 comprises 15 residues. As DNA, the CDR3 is TGTGCCAGCAGCCAATGGGGAGGGGAACGAGATACGCAGTATTTT. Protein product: CASSQWGGERDTQYF.

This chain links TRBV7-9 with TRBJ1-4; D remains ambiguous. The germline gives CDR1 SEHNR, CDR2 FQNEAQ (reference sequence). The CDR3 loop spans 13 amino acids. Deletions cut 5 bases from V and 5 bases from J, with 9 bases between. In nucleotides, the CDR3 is TGTGCCAGCAGCGCCGTCCCCAATGAAAAACTGTTTTTT. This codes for CASSAVPNEKLFF.

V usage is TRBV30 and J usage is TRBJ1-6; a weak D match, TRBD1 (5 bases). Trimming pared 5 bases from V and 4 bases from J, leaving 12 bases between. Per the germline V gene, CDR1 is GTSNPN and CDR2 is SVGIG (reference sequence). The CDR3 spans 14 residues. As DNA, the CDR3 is TGTGCCTGGCAGACAGATCGTTATAATTCACCCCTCCACTTT. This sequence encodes CAWQTDRYNSPLHF.

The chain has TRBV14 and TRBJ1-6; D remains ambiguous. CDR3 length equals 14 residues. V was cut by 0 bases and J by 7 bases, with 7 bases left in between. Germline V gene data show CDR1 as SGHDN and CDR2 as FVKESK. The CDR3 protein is CASSQEVENSPLHF. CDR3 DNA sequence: TGTGCCAGCAGCCAAGAGGTTGAGAATTCACCCCTCCACTTT.

The CDR3 DNA sequence: TGCGCCAGCAGCCTTAACCCCACCGGGGAGCTGTTTTTT. Encoded protein: CASSLNPTGELFF. The chain combines TRBV5-1 with TRBJ2-2; D is ambiguous. Germline V lookup: CDR1 SGHRS, CDR2 YFSETQ. Trimming pared 4 bases from V and 4 bases from J, leaving 8 bases between. The CDR3 length is 13 residues.

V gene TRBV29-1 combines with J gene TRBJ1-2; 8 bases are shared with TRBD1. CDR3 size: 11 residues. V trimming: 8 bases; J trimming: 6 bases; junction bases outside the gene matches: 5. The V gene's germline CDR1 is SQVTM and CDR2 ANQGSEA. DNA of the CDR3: TGCAGCTCCAGGGGGCGGAATGGCTACACCTTC. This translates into CSSRGRNGYTF.

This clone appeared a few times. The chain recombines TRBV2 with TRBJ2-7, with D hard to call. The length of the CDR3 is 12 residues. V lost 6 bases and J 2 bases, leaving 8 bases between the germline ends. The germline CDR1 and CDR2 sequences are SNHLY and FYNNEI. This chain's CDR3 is CASRVTTYEQYF. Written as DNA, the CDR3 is TGTGCCAGCAGAGTAACCACCTACGAGCAGTACTTC.

CDR3 loop: CASSSLGQGQMVAKNIQYF. The CDR3 DNA reads TGCGCCAGCAGCTCGCTCGGACAGGGTCAAATGGTAGCCAAAAACATTCAGTACTTC. This chain uses TRBV5-1 with TRBJ2-4, with TRBD1 identical over 8 bases. There are 19 residues in the CDR3. Trimming removed 3 bases from V and 0 bases from J; junction bases left unmatched: 14. CDR1 is SGHRS and CDR2 is YFSETQ in the germline V gene.

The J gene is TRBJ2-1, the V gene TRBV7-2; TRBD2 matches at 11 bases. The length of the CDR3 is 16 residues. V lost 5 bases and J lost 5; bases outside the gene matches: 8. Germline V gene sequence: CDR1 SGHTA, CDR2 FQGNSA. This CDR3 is CASSPSLSGGDNEQFF. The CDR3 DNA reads TGTGCCAGCAGCCCAAGCCTTAGCGGGGGGGACAATGAGCAGTTCTTC.

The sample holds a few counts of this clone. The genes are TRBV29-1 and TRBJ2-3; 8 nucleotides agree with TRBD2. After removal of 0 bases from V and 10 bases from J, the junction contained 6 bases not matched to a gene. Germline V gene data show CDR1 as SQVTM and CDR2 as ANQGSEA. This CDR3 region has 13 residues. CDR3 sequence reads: CSVEDPGTSPQYF. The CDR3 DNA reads TGCAGCGTTGAAGACCCTGGGACTAGTCCGCAGTATTTT.

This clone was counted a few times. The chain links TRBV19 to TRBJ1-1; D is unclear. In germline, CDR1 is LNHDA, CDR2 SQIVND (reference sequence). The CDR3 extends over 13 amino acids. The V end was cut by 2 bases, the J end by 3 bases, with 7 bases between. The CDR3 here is CASSISGDTEAFF. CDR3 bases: TGTGCCAGTAGTATATCCGGGGACACTGAAGCTTTCTTT. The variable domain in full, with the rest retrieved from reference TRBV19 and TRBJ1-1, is DGGITQSPKYLFRKEGQNVTLSCEQNLNHDAMYWYRQDPGQGLRLIYYSQIVNDFQKGDIAEGYSVSREKKESFPLTVTSAQKNPTAFYLCASSISGDTEAFFGQGTRLTVV.

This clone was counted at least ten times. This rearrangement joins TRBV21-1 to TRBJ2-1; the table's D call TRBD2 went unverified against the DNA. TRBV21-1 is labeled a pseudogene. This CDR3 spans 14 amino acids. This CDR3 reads CASSKASTYNEQFF. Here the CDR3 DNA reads TGTGCCAGCAGCAAAGCGAGCACCTACAATGAGCAGTTCTTC.

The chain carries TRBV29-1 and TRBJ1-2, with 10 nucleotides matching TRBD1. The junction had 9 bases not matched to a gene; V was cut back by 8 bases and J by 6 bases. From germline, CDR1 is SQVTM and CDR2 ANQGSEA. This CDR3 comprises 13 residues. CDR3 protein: CSIRQGAMDGYTF. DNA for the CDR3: TGCAGCATCCGACAGGGGGCGATGGATGGCTACACCTTC.

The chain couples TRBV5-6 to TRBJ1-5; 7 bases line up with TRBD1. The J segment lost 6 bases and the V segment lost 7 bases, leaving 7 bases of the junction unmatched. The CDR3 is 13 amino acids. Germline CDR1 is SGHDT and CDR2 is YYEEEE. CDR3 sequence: CASGLGQTQPQHF. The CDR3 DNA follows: TGTGCCAGCGGTTTGGGACAGACTCAGCCCCAGCATTTT.

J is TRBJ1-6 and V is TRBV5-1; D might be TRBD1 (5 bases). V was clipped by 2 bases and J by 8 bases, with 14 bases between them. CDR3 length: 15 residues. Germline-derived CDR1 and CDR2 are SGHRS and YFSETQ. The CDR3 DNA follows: TGCGCCAGCAGCTTCGGGGCAGGCATCGATTCACCCCTCCACTTT. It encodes CASSFGAGIDSPLHF.

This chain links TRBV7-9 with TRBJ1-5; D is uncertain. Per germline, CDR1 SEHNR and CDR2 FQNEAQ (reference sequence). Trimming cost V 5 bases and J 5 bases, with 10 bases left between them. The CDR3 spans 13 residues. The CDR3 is CASSLGRDQPQHF. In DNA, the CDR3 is TGTGCCAGCAGCCTCGGTAGAGATCAGCCCCAGCATTTT.

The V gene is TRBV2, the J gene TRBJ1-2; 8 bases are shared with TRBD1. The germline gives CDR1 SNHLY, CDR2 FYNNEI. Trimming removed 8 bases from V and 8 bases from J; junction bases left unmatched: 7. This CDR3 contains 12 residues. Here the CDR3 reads CASQGAKDGYTF. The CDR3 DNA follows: TGTGCCAGCCAGGGGGCCAAGGACGGCTACACCTTC.

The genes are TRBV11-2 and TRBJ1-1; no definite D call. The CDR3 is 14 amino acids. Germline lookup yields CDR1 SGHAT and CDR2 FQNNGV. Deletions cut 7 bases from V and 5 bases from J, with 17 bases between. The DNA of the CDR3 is TGTGCCAGCACCCTAGGACTCGTCGGGACTGAAGCTTTCTTT. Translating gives CASTLGLVGTEAFF.

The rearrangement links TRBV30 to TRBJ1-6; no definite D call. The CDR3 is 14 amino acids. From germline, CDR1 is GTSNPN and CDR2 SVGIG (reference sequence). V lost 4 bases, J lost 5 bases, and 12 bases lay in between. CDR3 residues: CAWTLGADNSPLHF. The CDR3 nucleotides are TGTGCCTGGACACTCGGAGCCGATAATTCACCCCTCCACTTT.

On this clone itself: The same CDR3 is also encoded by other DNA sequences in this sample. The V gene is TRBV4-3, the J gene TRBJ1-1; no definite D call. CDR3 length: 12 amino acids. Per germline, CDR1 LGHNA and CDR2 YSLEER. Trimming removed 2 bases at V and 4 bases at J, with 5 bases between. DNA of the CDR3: TGCGCCAGCAGCCAATGGGGCACTGAAGCTTTCTTT. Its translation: CASSQWGTEAFF.

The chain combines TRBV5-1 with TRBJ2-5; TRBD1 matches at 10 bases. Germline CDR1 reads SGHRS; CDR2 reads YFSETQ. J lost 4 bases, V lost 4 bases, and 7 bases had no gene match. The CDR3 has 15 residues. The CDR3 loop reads CASSLRTGGGETQYF. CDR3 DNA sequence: TGCGCCAGCAGCCTCCGGACAGGGGGGGGAGAGACCCAGTACTTC.

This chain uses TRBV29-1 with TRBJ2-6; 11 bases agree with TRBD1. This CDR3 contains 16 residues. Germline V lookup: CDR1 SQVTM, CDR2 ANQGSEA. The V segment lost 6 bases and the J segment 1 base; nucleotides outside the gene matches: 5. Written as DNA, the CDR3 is TGCAGCGTGGCCGGACAGGGGGCTTCTGGGGCCAACGTCCTGACTTTC. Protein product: CSVAGQGASGANVLTF. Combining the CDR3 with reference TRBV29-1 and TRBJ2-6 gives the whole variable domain SAVISQKPSRDICQRGTSLTIQCQVDSQVTMMFWYRQQPGQSLTLIATANQGSEATYESGFVIDKFPISRPNLTFSTLTVSNMSPEDSSIYLCSVAGQGASGANVLTFGAGSRLTVL.